This TCR beta chain was identified during a study of T cell responses to AZD1222 COVID-19 vaccine. Sequenced by immunoSEQ multiplex PCR; TCRdb stores in-frame clones only, minus some. Among roughly 70,000 clones, just over 85% were seen once, and the ten largest hold about 2.5%. The CDR3 consists of 14 residues. The ends were cut back, 2 bases at V and 8 bases at J, with 15 bases in the middle. Germline V gene sequence: CDR1 MDHEN, CDR2 SYDVKM. With respect to this clone: Its antigen is unidentified.

General study points: Only a handful of people who got AZD1222 tested seropositive at baseline. The sample set comprised mostly white British donors with more females, and clonal diversity was possibly underestimated. Two doses of AZD1222 preceded a rise in Spike-specific TCR breadth and depth. In the spike-specific TCR repertoire, nearly half reportedly target unmutated variant regions.

The starting material was peripheral blood, obtained on day 0 of AZD1222 vaccination. The receptor's source is an adult in good health. V and J are TRBV28 and TRBJ1-2, with no clear D. The CDR3 DNA reads TGTGCCAGCAGTTTAAAGGTGGCCATGGGCGGCTACACCTTC. Encoded protein: CASSLKVAMGGYTF.